What follows are 15 T cell receptor beta chains derived from one specimen sequenced in a study of blood T cell repertoires in COVID-19. This table comes from immunoSEQ multiplex PCR, and its TCRdb copy is limited to in-frame clones, with some not included. The repertoire has hundreds of thousands of clones, 85% of them found once; the top ten carry roughly 2.6%. Sequenced input: PBMCs or T cells enriched from blood (not recorded which). The receptors were sampled from a woman between 50 and 59 years old who had recovered from COVID-19.

The gene calls are TRBV21-1 and TRBJ1-5; the table names TRBD1, a call not compared with the DNA. TRBV21-1 is a recognized pseudogene. The CDR3 is 20 amino acids. CDR3 residues: CASSKVSGWTGGWCNQPQHF. CDR3 nucleotides: TGTGCCAGCAGCAAAGTGAGCGGATGGACAGGGGGTTGGTGCAATCAGCCCCAGCATTTT.

V is TRBV6-5 and J is TRBJ1-5; TRBD1 is a possible D gene (6 bases). The CDR3 is made up of 14 amino acids. CDR1 and CDR2 from the germline V gene are MNHEY and SVGAGI. V lost 2 bases and J lost 1, with 6 bases in between. CDR3 in amino acids: CASSYDRSNQPQHF. The CDR3 nucleotides read TGTGCCAGCAGTTACGACAGGAGCAATCAGCCCCAGCATTTT.

This chain links TRBV28 with TRBJ1-5; D gene uncertain. Per germline, CDR1 MDHEN and CDR2 SYDVKM. V lost 6 bases to trimming and J lost 5 bases, with 8 bases between them. The CDR3 loop spans 12 amino acids. This CDR3 reads CASSYRDQPQHF. CDR3 coding DNA: TGTGCCAGCAGCTACCGGGATCAGCCCCAGCATTTT.

The V and J genes are TRBV3-1 (or the pseudogene TRBV3-2) and TRBJ1-2; 7 bases are a match to TRBD1. Germline V gene data show CDR1 as LGHDT and CDR2 as YNNKEL (reference sequence). The V gene end was trimmed by 5 bases and the J gene end by 4 bases; junction bases not matched to a gene: 7. CDR3 length: 14 residues. The CDR3 loop is CASSSTGVVYGYTF. DNA of the CDR3: TGTGCCAGCAGCTCCACAGGGGTCGTCTATGGCTACACCTTC.

This rearrangement joins TRBV4-3 to TRBJ2-7, with D maybe TRBD2 (6 bases). The length of the CDR3 is 18 residues. Germline values: CDR1 LGHNA, CDR2 YSLEER. V was trimmed by 3 bases and J by 2 bases, leaving 23 bases between them. CDR3 DNA sequence: TGCGCCAGCAGCCAGGGGGTCAGTTGGGGGGATACCACCTACGAGCAGTACTTC. This codes for CASSQGVSWGDTTYEQYF.

Concerning this clone itself: This may stem from a read error, because a much larger clone lies one nucleotide away. V and J are TRBV7-9 and TRBJ1-2; 8 bases fit TRBD1. V trimming: 5 bases; J trimming: 4 bases; junction bases outside the gene matches: 3. CDR1 is SEHNR, CDR2 FQNEAQ, per germline (reference sequence). This CDR3 region has 13 residues. In DNA, the CDR3 is TGTGCCAGCAGCCCCGGGACAGGCTATGGCTACACCTTC. This sequence encodes CASSPGTGYGYTF.

The V call is TRBV11-2, the J call TRBJ1-6, with D perhaps matching TRBD1 (5 bases). CDR1 and CDR2 (germline): SGHAT, FQNNGV. With 5 bases removed from V and 10 bases from J, the gap between germline ends came to 9 bases. The CDR3 has 12 amino acids. The CDR3 sequence: CASSTDSSPLHF. The CDR3 DNA is TGTGCCAGCAGCACAGACAGCTCACCCCTCCACTTT.

The V and J genes are TRBV30 and TRBJ1-4, with 9 bases that match TRBD1. With 4 bases clipped from V and 7 bases from J, the junction kept 4 bases outside the gene matches. The CDR3 is made up of 13 amino acids. The germline CDR1 and CDR2 sequences are GTSNPN and SVGIG (reference sequence). The CDR3 is CAWTRTGVEKLFF. The CDR3 coding sequence is TGTGCCTGGACTCGGACAGGGGTTGAAAAACTGTTTTTT. Together with reference TRBV30 and TRBJ1-4, the CDR3 gives the full variable domain: SQTIHQWPATLVQPVGSPLSLECTVEGTSNPNLYWYRQAAGRGLQLLFYSVGIGQISSEVPQNLSASRPQDRQFILSSKKLLLSDSGFYLCAWTRTGVEKLFFGSGTQLSVL.

The chain links TRBV5-1 to TRBJ1-1; 7 nucleotides agree with TRBD1. Germline lookup yields CDR1 SGHRS and CDR2 YFSETQ. There are 15 residues in the CDR3. V lost 4 bases, J lost 1 base, and 7 bases stayed unmatched. CDR3 nucleotides: TGCGCCAGCAGCATAGGGACAGATCAGAACACTGAAGCTTTCTTT. Translating gives CASSIGTDQNTEAFF.

This chain joins TRBV6-4 and TRBJ2-2, with TRBD1 as a possible D gene (5 bases). Trimming shortened V by 6 bases and J by 4 bases, and 9 bases separated the two germline ends. Germline CDR1 is MRHNA and CDR2 is SNTAGT. The CDR3 runs 13 residues. CDR3 nucleotides: TGTGCCAGCAGCGACACAGGCACCGGGGAGCTGTTTTTT. The encoded protein is CASSDTGTGELFF.

This sequence joins TRBV2 and TRBJ2-2; D uncertain. Germline V gene data show CDR1 as SNHLY and CDR2 as FYNNEI. The CDR3 has 13 residues. Trimming removed 8 bases from V and 1 base from J, with 8 bases in between. CDR3 coding DNA: TGTGCCAGCCGCTACGGGAACACCGGGGAGCTGTTTTTT. Translated: CASRYGNTGELFF.

The genes are TRBV19 and TRBJ2-7; D unclear. V lost 3 bases, J lost 6 bases, and 15 bases lay in between. Germline CDR1 reads LNHDA; CDR2 reads SQIVND (reference sequence). CDR3 length: 14 amino acids. CDR3 nucleotides: TGTGCCAGTAGTATCAAGGCGGCAGCCCCCGAGCAGTACTTC. Its translation: CASSIKAAAPEQYF.

The chain carries TRBV5-6 and TRBJ1-6; weak D call: TRBD1 (5 bases). Germline CDR1 and CDR2: SGHDT and YYEEEE. The CDR3 spans 19 residues. Trimming took 4 bases from V and 9 from J, leaving 29 bases between them. CDR3 sequence reads: CASSADGIYLRGQVSPLHF. The CDR3 DNA follows: TGTGCCAGCAGCGCTGATGGGATTTACCTTCGAGGACAAGTTTCACCCCTCCACTTT. The full variable domain, rest sourced from reference TRBV5-6 and TRBJ1-6, is DAGVTQSPTHLIKTRGQQVTLRCSPKSGHDTVSWYQQALGQGPQFIFQYYEEEERQRGNFPDRFSGHQFPNYSSELNVNALLLGDSALYLCASSADGIYLRGQVSPLHFGNGTRLTVT.

The CDR3, as DNA: TGTGCCAGCAGTTTGGGGGGACAGCCCTATGGCTACACCTTC. Amino acids: CASSLGGQPYGYTF. The chain links TRBV28 to TRBJ1-2; 7 bases match TRBD1. V gave up 3 bases and J gave up 4 bases; unmatched junction bases: 5. Germline assignment: CDR1 MDHEN and CDR2 SYDVKM. The CDR3 spans 14 residues.

In this sample, this clone turned up once. The chain links TRBV2 to TRBJ1-1, with D possibly TRBD1 on 6 matching bases. V lost 6 bases to trimming and J lost 1 base, with 15 bases between them. From germline, CDR1 is SNHLY and CDR2 FYNNEI. The CDR3 is made up of 15 amino acids. The chain's CDR3 is CASRPRDTPNTEAFF. The CDR3 nucleotides read TGTGCCAGCAGGCCTCGGGACACTCCGAACACTGAAGCTTTCTTT.